The 28 T cell receptor beta chains given below trace back to one sample, sequenced in a study of cytomegalovirus exposure and HLA in healthy donors. Both 60 Vbeta primers and 13 Jbeta primers went into the PCR. This table comes from immunoSEQ multiplex PCR, and its TCRdb copy is limited to in-frame clones, with some not included. The sample holds around 120,000 clones, 15% seen once. Sequenced sample: PBMCs. The receptor set was obtained from a woman in her late teens or twenties in good health and CMV-seronegative.

The chain couples TRBV2 to TRBJ2-7; 8 nucleotides align to TRBD1. The ends lost 0 bases at V and 7 bases at J; junction bases unmatched: 14. The length of the CDR3 is 17 residues. Germline CDR1 and CDR2: SNHLY and FYNNEI. In nucleotides, the CDR3 is TGTGCCAGCAGTGAAGCCTGGGAATTTCAGGGGGCGGGGGAGCAGTACTTC. Protein product: CASSEAWEFQGAGEQYF.

The CDR3 DNA sequence: TGTGCCAGCAGTAAGGACAGGACACCTGGGGAGCTGTTTTTT. Translation: CASSKDRTPGELFF. J is TRBJ2-2 and V is TRBV6-6, with 7 bases matching TRBD1. The CDR3 is 14 residues long. V gave up 5 bases and J gave up 8 bases; unmatched junction bases: 8. CDR1 and CDR2 from the germline V gene are MNHNY and SVGAGI (reference sequence).

This clone was recorded a few times. The chain employs TRBV5-6 and TRBJ1-4; D is uncertain. This CDR3 is built from 14 residues. V lost 1 base to trimming and J lost 5 bases, with 9 bases between them. CDR1 SGHDT and CDR2 YYEEEE come from the germline V gene. The CDR3 sequence is CASSLSPVNEKLFF. The CDR3 DNA follows: TGTGCCAGCAGCTTGTCTCCAGTAAATGAAAAACTGTTTTTT. Together with reference TRBV5-6 and TRBJ1-4, the CDR3 gives the full variable domain: DAGVTQSPTHLIKTRGQQVTLRCSPKSGHDTVSWYQQALGQGPQFIFQYYEEEERQRGNFPDRFSGHQFPNYSSELNVNALLLGDSALYLCASSLSPVNEKLFFGSGTQLSVL.

The chain has TRBV7-6 and TRBJ1-1; tentatively, D is TRBD1 (5 bases). Germline-derived CDR1 and CDR2 are SGHVS and FNYEAQ. The CDR3 is 13 residues long. V shed 4 bases and J shed 2 bases, with 8 bases lying between them. Written as DNA, the CDR3 is TGTGCCAGCAGCTCCAGGGCTAACACTGAAGCTTTCTTT. Protein product: CASSSRANTEAFF.

V gene TRBV28 combines with J gene TRBJ2-7, with 8 bases lining up with TRBD2. The V gene end was trimmed by 6 bases and the J gene end by 2 bases; junction bases not matched to a gene: 6. Per germline, CDR1 MDHEN and CDR2 SYDVKM. The CDR3 loop spans 14 amino acids. CDR3 bases: TGTGCCAGCAGCCCGGGGGGGGAAGCCTACGAGCAGTACTTC. It encodes CASSPGGEAYEQYF.

There are a few counts of this clone. The rearrangement uses TRBV4-1 and TRBJ2-1; 7 bases agree with TRBD1. The CDR3 sequence is 15 residues long. V shed 4 bases and J 2 bases; nucleotides not matched to a gene: 5. Germline V gene sequence: CDR1 MGHRA, CDR2 YSYEKL. The CDR3 DNA reads as TGCGCCAGCAGCCTTTTTGACAGGGCCTACAATGAGCAGTTCTTC. Translating gives CASSLFDRAYNEQFF.

The rearrangement uses TRBV7-2 and TRBJ2-3, with 8 bases lining up with TRBD2. Germline V CDR1 and CDR2: SGHTA, FQGNSA. CDR3 size: 15 residues. The junction had 6 bases not matched to a gene; V was cut back by 2 bases and J by 5 bases. CDR3 in amino acids: CASSLLRGGGDTQYF. The CDR3 nucleotides are TGTGCCAGCAGCTTACTCCGGGGGGGCGGAGATACGCAGTATTTT.

This clone was recorded a few times. This chain links TRBV6-1 with TRBJ2-1, with 14 bases matching TRBD2. The germline V gene encodes CDR1 MNHNS and CDR2 SASEGT. This CDR3 has 14 amino acids. V lost 6 bases and J lost 7; bases outside the gene matches: 2. In DNA form, the CDR3 reads TGTGCCAGCAGAGGGACTAGCGGGAGAAATGAGCAGTTCTTC. Encoded protein: CASRGTSGRNEQFF.

For this clone: The same CDR3 can be traced to other DNA sequences in this sample. The genes are TRBV5-6 and TRBJ1-1; a possible D gene is TRBD1 (6 bases). The V gene lost 1 base and the J gene lost 1 base, with 8 bases spanning the gap. The CDR3 length is 14 residues. Germline-derived CDR1 and CDR2 are SGHDT and YYEEEE. CDR3 residues: CASSLTGRNTEAFF. The DNA for the CDR3 is TGTGCCAGCAGCTTGACAGGGAGGAACACTGAAGCTTTCTTT.

This clone was seen a few times. In the same sample, other DNA sequences code for this CDR3. V usage is TRBV27 and J usage is TRBJ2-3; the D gene is possibly TRBD2 (6 bases). V gave up 0 bases and J gave up 0 bases, with 7 bases separating them. The germline gives CDR1 MNHEY, CDR2 SMNVEV (reference sequence). The length of the CDR3 is 15 residues. CDR3 protein: CASSLSGTSTDTQYF. Written as DNA, the CDR3 is TGTGCCAGCAGTTTATCGGGGACTAGCACAGATACGCAGTATTTT.

This clone was counted between two and nine times. The genes are TRBV4-1 and TRBJ1-1; 12 bases agree with TRBD1. The germline gives CDR1 MGHRA, CDR2 YSYEKL. V lost 3 bases to trimming and J lost 5 bases; unmatched junction nucleotides: 4. The CDR3 contains 15 residues. The CDR3 reads CASSQGQGARTEAFF. The CDR3 bases are TGCGCCAGCAGCCAGGGACAGGGGGCGCGTACTGAAGCTTTCTTT.

This clone was observed a handful of times. The chain uses TRBV7-2 and TRBJ2-2; D is possibly TRBD1 (5 bases). This CDR3 spans 15 amino acids. CDR1 is SGHTA, CDR2 FQGNSA, per germline. The V end was cut by 6 bases, the J end by 1 base, with 12 bases between. DNA for the CDR3: TGTGCCAGCAGGGGGCGGAAACTGAACACCGGGGAGCTGTTTTTT. Its protein product is CASRGRKLNTGELFF.

The rearrangement uses TRBV4-3 and TRBJ2-4; 8 nucleotides match TRBD2. Looked up from germline, CDR1 is LGHNA and CDR2 is YSLEER. The J segment lost 5 bases and the V segment lost 0 bases, leaving 6 bases of the junction unmatched. This CDR3 contains 16 residues. CDR3 amino acids: CASSQDGTSRQNIQYF. The CDR3 nucleotides are TGCGCCAGCAGCCAAGATGGGACTAGTAGGCAAAACATTCAGTACTTC.

This clone was seen a few times. V is TRBV30 and J is TRBJ2-1; 8 nucleotides agree with TRBD2. This CDR3 comprises 14 residues. J lost 6 bases, V lost 5 bases, and 9 bases had no gene match. Per germline, CDR1 GTSNPN and CDR2 SVGIG (reference sequence). Here the CDR3 DNA reads TGTGCCTGGGGCGCGGGGGGCCTCACCAATGAGCAGTTCTTC. Protein sequence: CAWGAGGLTNEQFF.

This clone has only a few counts. The CDR3 sequence: CASSQTLVYGYTF. In DNA form, the CDR3 reads TGTGCCAGCAGTCAAACTCTTGTTTATGGCTACACCTTC. The rearrangement joins TRBV6-5 to TRBJ1-2; D remains ambiguous. The CDR3 covers 13 residues. Trimming removed 5 bases from V and 5 bases from J, with 12 bases in between. CDR1 is MNHEY and CDR2 is SVGAGI in the germline V gene.

In this sample, this clone turned up a few times. The CDR3 region is CASSRIGLKQFF. The CDR3 DNA reads TGTGCCAGCAGTCGGATCGGACTAAAACAGTTCTTC. The chain uses TRBV6-5 and TRBJ2-1; TRBD2 is a possible D gene (6 bases). V was shortened by 5 bases and J by 13 bases, with 15 bases between the two germline ends. The CDR3 runs 12 residues. From germline, CDR1 is MNHEY and CDR2 SVGAGI.

The J gene is TRBJ2-1, the V gene TRBV7-8; 9 bases match TRBD2. This CDR3 has 14 amino acids. In germline, CDR1 is SGHVS, CDR2 FQNEAQ. Trimming took 3 bases from V and 13 from J; bases not matched to a gene: 10. The CDR3 DNA is TGTGCCAGCAGCTTGGAGCCGGGACTAGCTTTACAGTTCTTC. It translates to CASSLEPGLALQFF.

The rearrangement links TRBV9 to TRBJ2-7, with 7 nucleotides matching TRBD1. V trimming: 4 bases; J trimming: 2 bases; junction bases outside the gene matches: 6. In germline, CDR1 is SGDLS, CDR2 YYNGEE. CDR3 size: 14 residues. The CDR3 spells CASSLGGEAYEQYF. The CDR3 coding sequence is TGTGCCAGCAGCTTAGGGGGCGAGGCCTACGAGCAGTACTTC.

J is TRBJ2-7 and V is TRBV4-2, with a possible D match to TRBD2 (7 bases). The germline CDR1 and CDR2 sequences are LGHNA and YNFKEQ. The CDR3 has 14 residues. Trimming stripped 5 bases from V and 7 bases from J, with 18 bases between. CDR3 nucleotides: TGTGCCAGCAGCGGAAAGGGGGGGGCTGGAGAGCAGTACTTC. The encoded protein is CASSGKGGAGEQYF.

This clone has just a few counts. The J gene is TRBJ2-1, the V gene TRBV6-6; D call uncertain. The V gene lost 4 bases and the J gene lost 10 bases, with 8 bases spanning the gap. The CDR3 extends over 11 amino acids. Germline values: CDR1 MNHNY, CDR2 SVGAGI (reference sequence). Here the CDR3 reads CASSFGPEQFF. CDR3 nucleotide sequence: TGTGCCAGCAGTTTTGGGCCAGAGCAGTTCTTC.

This sequence joins TRBV27 and TRBJ1-1; D is unclear. V was pared by 7 bases and J by 1 base, with 10 bases between. Germline V gene lookup returns CDR1 MNHEY and CDR2 SMNVEV (reference sequence). The CDR3 sequence is 13 residues long. CDR3 amino acids: CASTGSQNTEAFF. The CDR3 nucleotides read TGTGCCAGCACGGGGTCGCAGAACACTGAAGCTTTCTTT.

This clone was picked up a small number of times. The chain joins TRBV6-1 to TRBJ1-2; D unclear. The V end was cut by 3 bases, the J end by 0 bases, with 8 bases between. Germline CDR1 MNHNS, CDR2 SASEGT. This CDR3 spans 14 amino acids. The CDR3 loop is CASSDGGPNYGYTF. The CDR3 DNA is TGTGCCAGCAGTGACGGCGGCCCTAACTATGGCTACACCTTC.

The chain is built from TRBV9 and TRBJ1-1; possible D gene TRBD1, 6 bases. This CDR3 is built from 14 residues. V gave up 0 bases and J gave up 4 bases, with 10 bases separating them. In germline, CDR1 is SGDLS, CDR2 YYNGEE. CDR3 region: CASSVAQGGTEAFF. The CDR3 DNA sequence: TGTGCCAGCAGCGTAGCACAGGGTGGCACTGAAGCTTTCTTT.

The rearrangement uses TRBV28 and TRBJ2-7; TRBD2 matches at 8 bases. The CDR3 has 15 amino acids. Per germline, CDR1 MDHEN and CDR2 SYDVKM. V trimming: 10 bases; J trimming: 4 bases; junction bases outside the gene matches: 15. CDR3: CATMSVGRGKYEQYF. The CDR3, as DNA: TGTGCCACCATGAGCGTCGGGAGGGGCAAATACGAGCAGTACTTC.

Sample share makes this clone medium-sized. The chain carries TRBV2 and TRBJ2-7; 8 positions agree with TRBD1. The CDR3 is 16 amino acids. The germline V gene has CDR1 SNHLY and CDR2 FYNNEI. The V and J ends lost 6 bases and 0 bases, in that order; junction bases with no gene match: 10. CDR3: CASSALWTGSSYEQYF. In nucleotides, the CDR3 is TGTGCCAGCAGCGCACTTTGGACAGGGAGCTCCTACGAGCAGTACTTC.

This clone has a handful of counts. V is TRBV28 and J is TRBJ2-7; no reliable D call. CDR3 length: 14 residues. V was trimmed by 6 bases and J by 0 bases, leaving 12 bases between them. CDR1 is MDHEN, CDR2 SYDVKM, per germline. The CDR3 nucleotides are TGTGCCAGCAGCCCTTCCACGAGCTCCTACGAGCAGTACTTC. It codes for CASSPSTSSYEQYF. Full variable domain (rest looked up from reference TRBV28 and TRBJ2-7): DVKVTQSSRYLVKRTGEKVFLECVQDMDHENMFWYRQDPGLGLRLIYFSYDVKMKEKGDIPEGYSVSREKKERFSLILESASTNQTSMYLCASSPSTSSYEQYFGPGTRLTVT.

V usage is TRBV6-5 and J usage is TRBJ2-6; D possibly corresponds to TRBD1 (5 bases). CDR3 size: 14 residues. The ends were cut back, 6 bases at V and 1 base at J, with 7 bases in the middle. From germline, CDR1 is MNHEY and CDR2 SVGAGI. The CDR3: CASRRQSGANVLTF. CDR3 bases: TGTGCCAGCAGAAGACAGTCTGGGGCCAACGTCCTGACTTTC.

The V and J genes are TRBV7-2 and TRBJ2-2, with D possibly matching TRBD1 (5 bases). V dropped 5 bases and J dropped 1 base, with 14 bases sitting between them. The CDR3 covers 16 residues. CDR1 is SGHTA and CDR2 is FQGNSA in the germline V gene. For the CDR3, the DNA is TGTGCCAGCAGCCCGCTAGGGGCCTTGAACACCGGGGAGCTGTTTTTT. Translation: CASSPLGALNTGELFF. Looking up the rest from reference TRBV7-2 and TRBJ2-2 gives the full variable domain: GAGVSQSPSNKVTEKGKDVELRCDPISGHTALYWYRQSLGQGLEFLIYFQGNSAPDKSGLPSDRFSAERTGGSVSTLTIQRTQQEDSAVYLCASSPLGALNTGELFFGEGSRLTVL.